This T cell receptor (beta chain) was recovered during a study of OX40 agonist ivuxolimab in advanced cancers. For the study at large: The drug used for patients, ivuxolimab, was an agonistic anti-OX40 (CD134) antibody. Dose-escalation cases comprised hepatocellular carcinoma, melanoma, renal cell or head and neck cancer. Study conclusions and caveats: Determination of antigen specificity was not performed for the expanded peripheral T cells. Clonal expansion from baseline to week 6 occurred in both CD4+ and CD8+ T cells.

Deletions cut 7 bases from V and 3 bases from J, with 13 bases between. Germline lookup yields CDR1 LNHDA and CDR2 SQIVND (reference sequence). CDR3 length: 14 amino acids. This clone was picked up a small number of times. The antigen is unknown. TCRdb keeps only in-frame clones here, not all; method: immunoSEQ multiplex PCR. The sample yields about 95,000 clones, 89% seen once. The receptor was isolated from an adult with an advanced solid tumor such as melanoma, head and neck, liver or kidney cancer. The sample in question was CD4+ or CD8+ T cells sorted from blood, obtained in a trial of the OX40 agonist ivuxolimab. The V and J genes are TRBV19 and TRBJ1-5; D remains unclear. The CDR3 DNA follows: TGTGCCAGTAAAGACGGGGTCTCCAATCAGCCCCAGCATTTT. Residues: CASKDGVSNQPQHF.